This TCR beta chain was found in a study of control samples from healthy donors and cancer patients. Measured with immunoSEQ multiplex PCR; TCRdb has only the in-frame clones, and not every one. The table lists 150,000 to 200,000 clones, 94% of them singletons, with about 1.4% in the top ten. The source is a woman between 18 and 30 years old in good health. Sequenced material: blood.

CDR3 nucleotides: TGTGCCAGCAGCGTAGCGGGGGACCCCTACGAGCAGTACTTC. Translation: CASSVAGDPYEQYF. V and J are TRBV9 and TRBJ2-7; perhaps TRBD2 as D (6 bases). CDR1 is SGDLS, CDR2 YYNGEE, per germline. This CDR3 is built from 14 residues. The V gene lost 0 bases and the J gene lost 2 bases, with 9 bases spanning the gap.